This T cell receptor beta chain was captured by sequencing in a study of siplizumab effects on memory and regulatory T cells. The CDR3 extends over 15 amino acids. Germline CDR1 reads LNHDA; CDR2 reads SQIVND (reference sequence). Trimming shortened V by 3 bases and J by 3 bases, and 12 bases separated the two germline ends. TCRdb's table, derived via immunoSEQ multiplex PCR, lists solely in-frame clones and lacks some. The sample yields about 72,000 clones, about 89% seen once. Sequences were obtained from CD8+ T cells sorted from blood. This TCR derives from a human donor in good health. The chain has TRBV19 and TRBJ2-1, with no clear D. CDR3 nucleotides: TGTGCCAGTAGTATGTCTAGTCACTACTACAATGAGCAGTTCTTC. Its translation is CASSMSSHYYNEQFF.